This is a list of T cell receptor beta chains from one sample in a study of CD8+CD57+ T cells in acquired aplastic anemia. TCRdb reanalysed the reads using MiXCR and keeps one entry per CDR3 protein. The repertoire includes 110,000 or so distinct CDR3 sequences, over 55% of them detected once, and around 27% sits in the top ten. The specimen sequenced was sorted CD4+, CD8+, or CD8+CD57+ T cells (not recorded which) from PBMCs. The origin of the receptors is a human donor with aplastic anemia. The CDR3 runs from the conserved cysteine through the conserved F or W. The D gene is left open where the match is weak. A clone size is listed for some rows: how often the clone was seen (once, few, many), or a class if it is expanded.

d_call	v_call	clone_size	j_call	cdr3_aa	cdr3_nt
TRBD1	TRBV7-8	many	TRBJ1-5	CASSPRTGPNQPQHF	TGTGCCAGCAGCCCCCGGACAGGGCCAAATCAGCCCCAGCATTTT
.	TRBV29-1	.	TRBJ2-7	CSVSAAANEQYF	TGCAGCGTTAGCGCCGCGGCTAACGAGCAGTACTTC
TRBD1	TRBV5-6	.	TRBJ1-1	CASSWGTASHEAFF	TGTGCCAGCAGCTGGGGGACAGCGTCTCACGAGGCTTTCTTT
.	TRBV7-2	.	TRBJ1-2	CASSPRGYGYTF	TGTGCCAGCAGCCCCCGGGGCTATGGCTACACCTTC
TRBD1	TRBV14	many	TRBJ2-7	CASSQDEGQGSYEQYF	TGTGCCAGCAGCCAAGACGAGGGACAGGGGTCATACGAGCAGTACTTC
TRBD2	TRBV20-1	few	TRBJ2-5	CSARTSGSQETQYF	TGCAGTGCTAGAACTAGCGGGAGCCAAGAGACCCAGTACTTC
TRBD1	TRBV7-3	many	TRBJ1-1	CASSLRQGAISRTEAFF	TGTGCCAGCAGCCTCAGACAGGGGGCGATTTCACGGACTGAAGCTTTCTTT
.	TRBV20-1	.	TRBJ1-6	CSARVAGNSPLHF	TGCAGTGCGCGGGTTGCTGGTAATTCACCCCTCCACTTT
.	TRBV2	few	TRBJ1-2	CASSETQENYGYTF	TGTGCCAGCAGTGAAACACAGGAGAACTATGGCTACACCTTC
.	TRBV9	.	TRBJ2-3	CASSGDSTDTQYF	TGTGCCAGCAGCGGAGATAGCACAGATACGCAGTATTTT
TRBD1	TRBV5-1	once	TRBJ2-3	CASSSSSQGPLRTDTQYF	TGCGCCAGCAGCTCGAGCTCACAGGGGCCCCTTCGCACAGATACGCAGTATTTT
.	TRBV12-3/TRBV12-4	.	TRBJ1-5	CASTPQVTEPQHF	TGTGCCAGCACCCCTCAGGTAACGGAGCCCCAGCATTTT
.	TRBV7-9	.	TRBJ2-1	CASSLRKGNEQFF	TGTGCCAGCAGCTTGAGGAAGGGAAATGAGCAGTTCTTC
.	TRBV15	.	TRBJ1-5	CATSREGYSNQPQHF	TGTGCCACCAGCAGAGAGGGTTATAGCAATCAGCCCCAGCATTTT
TRBD1	TRBV10-3	.	TRBJ2-2	CASSLDRDAGELFF	TGTGCCAGCAGCCTGGACAGGGACGCCGGGGAGCTGTTTTTT
TRBD2	TRBV24-1	once	TRBJ2-6	CASSSSGGAGANVLTF	TGTGCCAGCAGCAGTAGTGGGGGGGCTGGGGCCAACGTCCTGACTTTC
TRBD2	TRBV29-1	.	TRBJ2-7	CSVVLAGHSYEQYF	TGCAGCGTTGTTCTAGCGGGACATTCCTACGAGCAGTACTTC
.	TRBV7-9	few	TRBJ2-5	CASSLAGRGRQETQYF	TGTGCCAGCAGCTTGGCGGGACGGGGAAGGCAAGAGACCCAGTACTTC
.	TRBV24-1	.	TRBJ2-5	CATSDSATASETQYF	TGTGCCACCAGTGATTCAGCAACTGCTTCGGAGACCCAGTACTTC
TRBD1	TRBV7-9	once	TRBJ2-5	CASSLGDRVQETQYF	TGTGCCAGCAGCTTAGGGGACAGGGTACAAGAGACCCAGTACTTC